This entry describes one T cell receptor (beta chain). What it recognizes is unknown. This sample stems from a study of T cell responses to AZD1222 COVID-19 vaccine. Study-wide results and limits: Dominant at 160-218 and 743-854, vaccine-associated CD4 TCRs also spanned spike.

Assay: immunoSEQ multiplex PCR; the TCRdb copy retains only in-frame clones and omits some. The table has about 80,000 clones, 87% seen once; the top ten hold 24%. CDR1 LNHDA and CDR2 SQIVND come from the germline V gene (reference sequence). The trim removed 6 bases at V and 7 bases at J, leaving 10 bases unmatched. CDR3 length equals 14 residues. The rearrangement links TRBV19 to TRBJ2-7; 9 bases fit TRBD1. The sequence was collected from an adult in good health. The sample in question was peripheral blood, obtained on day 0 of AZD1222 vaccination. The CDR3 DNA sequence: TGTGCCAGTAGCAGGGGACAGGGTTTTGGTGAGCAGTACTTC. Its protein product is CASSRGQGFGEQYF.